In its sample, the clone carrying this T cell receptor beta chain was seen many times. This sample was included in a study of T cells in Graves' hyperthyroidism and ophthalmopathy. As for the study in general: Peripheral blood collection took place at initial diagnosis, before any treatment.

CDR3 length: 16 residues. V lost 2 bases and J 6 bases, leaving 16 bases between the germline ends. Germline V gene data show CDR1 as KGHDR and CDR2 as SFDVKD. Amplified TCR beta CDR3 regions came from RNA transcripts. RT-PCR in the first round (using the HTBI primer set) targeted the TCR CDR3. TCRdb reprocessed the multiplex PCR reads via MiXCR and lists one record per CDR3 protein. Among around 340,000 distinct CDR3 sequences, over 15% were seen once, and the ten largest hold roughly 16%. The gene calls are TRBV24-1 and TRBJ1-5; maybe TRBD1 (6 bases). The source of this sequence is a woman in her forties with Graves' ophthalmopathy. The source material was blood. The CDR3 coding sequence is TGTGCCACCAGTGATTCCCAGGGGAGAAGGGGTCAGCCCCAGCATTTT. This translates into CATSDSQGRRGQPQHF.